This T cell receptor (beta chain) was identified in a study of blood T cell repertoires in COVID-19 (TCRdb year 2020). About the investigation overall: Collaborator samples came from the United States, Italy and Spain and covered acute and convalescent phases of COVID-19. The prospective study material was composed of cDNA or gDNA derived from T cells, B-cell-depleted T cells, or PBMCs. Subjects who had been exposed to COVID-19, were actively infected with it, or had recovered from it provided the deeply sampled blood TCRbeta repertoires that made up the dataset. The repertoires were made available in a free public database intended to serve as a resource for research on the immune response to SARS-CoV-2. Samples came from the ongoing ImmuneRACE study (first 160 participants) plus 1,254 subjects from 6 global collaborators. A de-identified subject ID, COVID-19 status, age in years and sex were almost always included in the sample metadata. Where HLA class I and class II types were available, the types were taken from metadata supplied by the sample provider, not from assay-based typing.

Turning to this clone: Its target antigen remains unknown. No base qualities exist here, and no much larger clone lies one base off it.

Each collaborating institution followed its own protocols to collect whole blood in K2EDTA tubes. Collaborator samples were shipped for TCRbeta analysis as frozen whole blood, isolated PBMCs, or DNA extracted from either sample type. Results the study describes overall, beyond this receptor: The quantity of clinical and demographic metadata differed by source and by participant and was supplied without curation.

The germline V gene (reference sequence) supplies CDR1 MNHNY and CDR2 SVGAGI. The V end gives up 5 bases and the J end 3 bases, leaving 6 bases in the junction not matched to a gene. Inclusive of the bounding cysteine and phenylalanine, the CDR3 is 15 residues long. This entry keeps only the CDR3 DNA: 45 bases, framed from base 1. TCRbeta CDR3 regions were amplified from genomic DNA using the immunoSEQ Assay, a bias-controlled multiplex PCR. The authors' pipeline ran thus. The number of nucleated cells in each sample was estimated by amplification of reference gene primers within the assay. Sequence reads were collapsed and filtered to measure the absolute abundance of every unique TCRbeta CDR3 rearrangement. For each sample, productive Simpson clonality was calculated as the square root of Simpson's diversity index over productive rearrangements. TCRdb took over this immuneACCESS table, retaining in-frame rearrangements with V and J assigned. Such tables are incomplete; in checked studies, under half of the missing clones stem from an unresolved V gene, and the remainder is unexplained. That table is the source of V, J and clone size, and D and trimming were worked out from the DNA. Present in this sample are around 250,000 clones, about 82% of which were seen just once. The ten largest clones add up to about 12% of the sample.

In this chain, TRBV6-6 is recombined with TRBJ2-5; 10 bases in the junction line up with TRBD1. The source of this sequence is a man older than 75 with acute or convalescent COVID-19. Input material: peripheral blood. The CDR3 is CASSAGTGVKETQYF. The nucleotide sequence reads TGTGCCAGCAGTGCCGGGACAGGGGTAAAAGAGACCCAGTACTTC.